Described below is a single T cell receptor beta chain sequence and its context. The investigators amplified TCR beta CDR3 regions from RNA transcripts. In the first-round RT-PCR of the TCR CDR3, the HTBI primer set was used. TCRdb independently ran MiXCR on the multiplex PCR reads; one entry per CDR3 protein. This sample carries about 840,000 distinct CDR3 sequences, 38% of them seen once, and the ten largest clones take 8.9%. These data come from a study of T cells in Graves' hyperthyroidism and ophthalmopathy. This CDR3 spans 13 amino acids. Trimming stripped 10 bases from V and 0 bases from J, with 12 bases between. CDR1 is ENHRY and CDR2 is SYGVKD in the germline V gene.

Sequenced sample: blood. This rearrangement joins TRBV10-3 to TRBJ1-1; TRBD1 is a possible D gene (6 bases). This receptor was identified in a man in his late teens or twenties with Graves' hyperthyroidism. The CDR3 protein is CASMGQLNTEAFF. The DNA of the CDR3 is TGTGCCAGCATGGGACAACTGAACACTGAAGCTTTCTTT.